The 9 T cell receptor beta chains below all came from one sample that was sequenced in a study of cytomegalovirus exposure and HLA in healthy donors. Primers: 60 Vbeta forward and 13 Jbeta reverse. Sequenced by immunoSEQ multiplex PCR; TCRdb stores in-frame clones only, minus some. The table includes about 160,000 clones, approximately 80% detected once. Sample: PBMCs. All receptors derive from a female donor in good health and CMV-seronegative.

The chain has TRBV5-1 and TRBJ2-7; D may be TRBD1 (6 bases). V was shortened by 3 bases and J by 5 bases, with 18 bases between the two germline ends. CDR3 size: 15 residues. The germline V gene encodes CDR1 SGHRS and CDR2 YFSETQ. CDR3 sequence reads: CASSYFLGHVDEQYF. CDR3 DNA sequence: TGCGCCAGCAGCTACTTTCTGGGACATGTCGACGAGCAGTACTTC.

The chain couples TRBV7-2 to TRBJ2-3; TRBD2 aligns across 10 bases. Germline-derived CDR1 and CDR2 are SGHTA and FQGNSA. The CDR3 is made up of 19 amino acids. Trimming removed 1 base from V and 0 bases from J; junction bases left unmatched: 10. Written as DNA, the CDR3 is TGTGCCAGCAGCTTAGTTATCTGGACTAGCGGCCTTAGCACAGATACGCAGTATTTT. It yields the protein CASSLVIWTSGLSTDTQYF.

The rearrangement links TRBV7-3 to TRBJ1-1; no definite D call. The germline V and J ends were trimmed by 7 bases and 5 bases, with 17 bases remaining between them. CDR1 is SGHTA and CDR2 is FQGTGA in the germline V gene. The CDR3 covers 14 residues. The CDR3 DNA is TGTGCCAGCACCCCTCTCCATACGGGGACTGAAGCTTTCTTT. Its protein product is CASTPLHTGTEAFF.

The CDR3 nucleotides read TGTGCCAGGGGGAAACGGGATCCTCAAGAGACCCAGTACTTC. Its protein is CARGKRDPQETQYF. The rearrangement links TRBV2 to TRBJ2-5; perhaps TRBD2 as D (5 bases). V lost 9 bases to trimming and J lost 2 bases, with 16 bases between them. Germline values: CDR1 SNHLY, CDR2 FYNNEI. This CDR3 region has 14 residues.

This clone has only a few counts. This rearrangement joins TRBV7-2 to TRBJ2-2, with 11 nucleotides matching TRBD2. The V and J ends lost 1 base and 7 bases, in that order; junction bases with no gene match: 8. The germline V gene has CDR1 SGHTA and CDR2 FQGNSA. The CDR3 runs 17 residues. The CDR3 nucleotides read TGTGCCAGCAGCTTAGATCTCCTAGCGGGGGGTTACGGGGAGCTGTTTTTT. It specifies CASSLDLLAGGYGELFF.

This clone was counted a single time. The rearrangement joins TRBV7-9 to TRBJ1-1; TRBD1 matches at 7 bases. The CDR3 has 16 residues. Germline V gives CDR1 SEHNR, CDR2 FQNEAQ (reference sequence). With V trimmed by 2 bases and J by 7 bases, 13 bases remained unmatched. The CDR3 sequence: CASSLRQGPVAFEAFF. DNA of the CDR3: TGTGCCAGCAGCTTACGACAGGGCCCGGTCGCCTTTGAAGCTTTCTTT.

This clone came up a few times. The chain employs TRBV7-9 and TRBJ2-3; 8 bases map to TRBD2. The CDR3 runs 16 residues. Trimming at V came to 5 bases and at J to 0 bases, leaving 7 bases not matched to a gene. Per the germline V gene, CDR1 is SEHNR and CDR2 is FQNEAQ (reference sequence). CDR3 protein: CASSGRLAPSTDTQYF. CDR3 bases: TGTGCCAGCAGCGGCAGACTAGCGCCGAGCACAGATACGCAGTATTTT. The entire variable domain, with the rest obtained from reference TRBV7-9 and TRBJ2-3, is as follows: DTGVSQNPRHKITKRGQNVTFRCDPISEHNRLYWYRQTLGQGPEFLTYFQNEAQLEKSRLLSDRFSAERPKGSFSTLEIQRTEQGDSAMYLCASSGRLAPSTDTQYFGPGTRLTVL.

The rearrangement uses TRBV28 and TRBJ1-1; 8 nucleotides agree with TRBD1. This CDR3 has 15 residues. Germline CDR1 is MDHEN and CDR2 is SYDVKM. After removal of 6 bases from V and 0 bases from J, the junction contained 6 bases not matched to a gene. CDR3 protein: CASRDSTGVNTEAFF. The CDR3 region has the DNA TGTGCCAGCAGGGACTCGACAGGGGTGAACACTGAAGCTTTCTTT.

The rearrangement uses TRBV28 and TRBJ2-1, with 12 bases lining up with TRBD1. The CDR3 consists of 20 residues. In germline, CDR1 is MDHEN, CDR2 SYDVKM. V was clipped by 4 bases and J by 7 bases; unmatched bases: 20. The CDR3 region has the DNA TGTGCCAGCAGTTGGGTCCCGACTTCAACCCGGGACAGGGGGCGAAATGAGCAGTTCTTC. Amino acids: CASSWVPTSTRDRGRNEQFF.